This T cell receptor beta chain was documented in a study of control samples from healthy donors and cancer patients. Some clones are missing from TCRdb's copy, which holds only in-frame ones; the method was immunoSEQ multiplex PCR. This table has fewer than 95,000 clones, around 81% appearing once. This CDR3 region has 14 residues. Trimming left V 3 bases short and J 0 bases short, with 7 bases between. The germline CDR1 and CDR2 sequences are SEHNR and FQNEAQ (reference sequence). The rearrangement joins TRBV7-9 to TRBJ2-3, with D uncertain. The sequencing sample was made of blood. The receptor comes from a man in his thirties or forties in good health. In DNA, the CDR3 is TGTGCCAGCAGCTTCGACTTTAGCACAGATACGCAGTATTTT. Protein sequence: CASSFDFSTDTQYF.